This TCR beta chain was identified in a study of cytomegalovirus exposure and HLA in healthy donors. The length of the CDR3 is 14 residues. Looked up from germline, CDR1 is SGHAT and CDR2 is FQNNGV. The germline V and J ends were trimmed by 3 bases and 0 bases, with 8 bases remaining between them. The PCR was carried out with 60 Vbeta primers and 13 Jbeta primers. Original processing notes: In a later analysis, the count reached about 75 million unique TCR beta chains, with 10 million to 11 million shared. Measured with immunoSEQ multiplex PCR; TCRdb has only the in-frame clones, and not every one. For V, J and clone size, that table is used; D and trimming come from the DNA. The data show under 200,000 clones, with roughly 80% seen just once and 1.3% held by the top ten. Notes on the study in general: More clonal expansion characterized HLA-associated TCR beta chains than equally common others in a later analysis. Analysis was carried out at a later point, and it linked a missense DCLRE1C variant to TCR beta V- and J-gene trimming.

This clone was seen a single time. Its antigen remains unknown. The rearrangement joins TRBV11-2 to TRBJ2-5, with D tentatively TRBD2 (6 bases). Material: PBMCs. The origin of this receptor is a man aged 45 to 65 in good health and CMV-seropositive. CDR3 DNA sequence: TGTGCCAGCAGCTTGCGGAGGGACCAAGAGACCCAGTACTTC. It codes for CASSLRRDQETQYF. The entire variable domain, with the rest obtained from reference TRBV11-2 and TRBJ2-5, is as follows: EAGVAQSPRYKIIEKRQSVAFWCNPISGHATLYWYQQILGQGPKLLIQFQNNGVVDDSQLPKDRFSAERLKGVDSTLKIQPAKLEDSAVYLCASSLRRDQETQYFGPGTRLLVL.